This T cell receptor beta chain was documented in a study of cytomegalovirus exposure and HLA in healthy donors. The overall study: Earlier, approximately 110 million unique TCR beta sequences were recovered from about 200 million T cells by an analysis.

Trimming left V 5 bases short and J 3 bases short, with 17 bases between. Germline lookup yields CDR1 MNHEY and CDR2 SVGAGI. The CDR3 runs to 15 residues. Study results and caveats: An observed cluster of highly shared sequence variants was recorded as a likely sequencing artifact. Reports indicate that TCR beta sequences accurately predicted the HLA-A and HLA-B alleles of most subjects.

Details on this clone: As yet, its antigen is unknown.

Researchers ran the PCR with 60 Vbeta and 13 Jbeta primers. TCRdb's copy holds only in-frame clones and misses some; the assay was immunoSEQ multiplex PCR. The table lists 110,000 to 150,000 clones, roughly 62% of them singletons. Sequenced input: PBMCs. The sequence came from a man aged 60 to 75 in good health and CMV-seronegative. J is TRBJ2-7 and V is TRBV6-5; maybe TRBD1 (6 bases). The CDR3 is CASSTHRESIYEQYF. CDR3 DNA: TGTGCCAGCAGTACGCACAGGGAAAGCATCTACGAGCAGTACTTC.